This T cell receptor beta chain was obtained from a study of cytomegalovirus exposure and HLA in healthy donors. Study as a whole: In an early release, HLA-typed donors contributed some 88 million unique TCR sequences. Study results and limitations: The authors later linked a missense DCLRE1C variant to TCR beta V- and J-gene trimming. The study put under 200 TCR beta chains on its list as cytomegalovirus-associated. About 87% or about 30% of the time was how often most TCR beta V segments were productive, according to an earlier analysis.

Germline V gene sequence: CDR1 LNHDA, CDR2 SQIVND (reference sequence). V shed 5 bases and J 3 bases; nucleotides not matched to a gene: 10. The CDR3 length is 16 residues. Primers: 60 Vbeta forward and 13 Jbeta reverse. TCRdb keeps only in-frame clones here, not all; method: immunoSEQ multiplex PCR. Found here are fewer than 95,000 clones, under 85% of them singletons; the top ten hold 15% to 20%. Worth noting for this clone: What it binds is unknown.

The rearrangement uses TRBV19 and TRBJ2-7; 10 bases are shared with TRBD2. The sample taken for sequencing was PBMCs. This TCR derives from a woman between 40 and 50 years old in good health and CMV-seropositive. The CDR3 is CASSRSTSGFNYEQYF. The CDR3 DNA is TGTGCCAGTAGTCGCTCGACTAGCGGGTTTAACTACGAGCAGTACTTC. Using reference TRBV19 and TRBJ2-7 for the parts outside the CDR3, the full variable domain is DGGITQSPKYLFRKEGQNVTLSCEQNLNHDAMYWYRQDPGQGLRLIYYSQIVNDFQKGDIAEGYSVSREKKESFPLTVTSAQKNPTAFYLCASSRSTSGFNYEQYFGPGTRLTVT.